The present entry profiles one TCR beta chain with its context. MiXCR was run by TCRdb on the RACE reads, yielding one entry per CDR3 protein. The sample gives 33,000 or so distinct CDR3 sequences, 10% to 15% of which show up once; approximately 1.9% is in the top ten. This CDR3 comprises 14 residues. Germline-derived CDR1 and CDR2 are WSHSY and SAAADI. The V gene lost 7 bases and the J gene lost 5 bases, with 17 bases spanning the gap. Time point specified: pre-sensitization, week 0. The treatment denotes: therapeutic diphenylcyclopropenone sensitization with weekly scalp DPC. It was unfractionated whole blood from which total RNA was extracted. The data belong to a study of human T cells and chemical hapten exposure.

V gene TRBV10-2 combines with J gene TRBJ2-5; possibly TRBD1 for D (5 bases). Sequenced here: whole blood, sampled in connection with sensitization to the hapten diphenylcyclopropenone (DPC). The clonotype comes from a woman aged 40 to 50 with alopecia areata. Some clones in this sample may be carry-over from other donors' samples. Written as DNA, the CDR3 is TGCGCCAGCATTCGAGACAGTATTCGCGAGACCCAGTACTTC. This encodes CASIRDSIRETQYF.